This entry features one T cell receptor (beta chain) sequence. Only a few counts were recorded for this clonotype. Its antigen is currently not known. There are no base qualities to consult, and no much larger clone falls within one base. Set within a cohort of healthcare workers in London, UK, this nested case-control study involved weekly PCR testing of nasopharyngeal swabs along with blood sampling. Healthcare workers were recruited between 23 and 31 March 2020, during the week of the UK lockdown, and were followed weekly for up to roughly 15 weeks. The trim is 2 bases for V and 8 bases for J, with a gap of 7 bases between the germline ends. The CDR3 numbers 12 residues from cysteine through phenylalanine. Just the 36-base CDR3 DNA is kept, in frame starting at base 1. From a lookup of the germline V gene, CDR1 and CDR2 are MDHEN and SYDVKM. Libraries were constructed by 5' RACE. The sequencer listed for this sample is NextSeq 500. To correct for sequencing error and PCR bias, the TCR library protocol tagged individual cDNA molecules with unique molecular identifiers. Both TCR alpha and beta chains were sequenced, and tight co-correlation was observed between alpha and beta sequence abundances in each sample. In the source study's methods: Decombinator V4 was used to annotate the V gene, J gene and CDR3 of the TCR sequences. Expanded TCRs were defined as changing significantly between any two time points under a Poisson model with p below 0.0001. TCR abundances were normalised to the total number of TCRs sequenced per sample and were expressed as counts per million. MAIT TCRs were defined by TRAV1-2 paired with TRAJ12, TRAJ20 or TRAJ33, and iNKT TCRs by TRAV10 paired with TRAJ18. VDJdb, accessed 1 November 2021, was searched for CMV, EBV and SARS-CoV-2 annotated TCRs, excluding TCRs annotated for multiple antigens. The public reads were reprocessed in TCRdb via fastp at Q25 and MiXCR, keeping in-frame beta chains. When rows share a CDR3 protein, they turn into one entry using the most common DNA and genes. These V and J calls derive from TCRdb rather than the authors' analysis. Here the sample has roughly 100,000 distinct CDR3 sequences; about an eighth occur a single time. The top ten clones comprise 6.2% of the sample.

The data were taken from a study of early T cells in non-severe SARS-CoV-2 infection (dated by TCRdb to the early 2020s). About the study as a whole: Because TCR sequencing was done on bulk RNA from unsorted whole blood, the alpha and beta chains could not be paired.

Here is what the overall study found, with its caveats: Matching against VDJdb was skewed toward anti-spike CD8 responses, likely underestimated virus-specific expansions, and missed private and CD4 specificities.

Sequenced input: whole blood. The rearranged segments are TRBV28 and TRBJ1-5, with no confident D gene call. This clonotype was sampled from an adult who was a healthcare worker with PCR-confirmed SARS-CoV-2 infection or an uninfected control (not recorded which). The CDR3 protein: CASSLMGKPQHF. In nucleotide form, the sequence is TGTGCCAGCAGTTTAATGGGGAAGCCCCAGCATTTT.